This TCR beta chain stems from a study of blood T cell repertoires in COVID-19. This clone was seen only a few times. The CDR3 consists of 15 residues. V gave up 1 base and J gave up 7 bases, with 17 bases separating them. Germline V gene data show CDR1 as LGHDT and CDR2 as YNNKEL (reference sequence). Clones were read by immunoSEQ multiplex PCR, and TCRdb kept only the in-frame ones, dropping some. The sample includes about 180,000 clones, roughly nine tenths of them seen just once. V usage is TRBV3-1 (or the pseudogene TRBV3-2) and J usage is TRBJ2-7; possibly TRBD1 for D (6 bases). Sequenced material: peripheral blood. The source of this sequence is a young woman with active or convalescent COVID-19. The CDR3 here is CASSQGQDFPGEQYF. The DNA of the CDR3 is TGTGCCAGCAGCCAAGGACAGGACTTTCCAGGGGAGCAGTACTTC.